This is a list of T cell receptor beta chains from one sample in a study of shared T cell receptors in the human thymus. TCRdb keeps only in-frame clones here, not all; method: immunoSEQ multiplex PCR. This sample has about 660,000 clones, with approximately 88% found just once. These records were also assigned to another study, of human thymus T cells.

Sequenced sample: thymocytes. These receptors came from a boy under two years old with a congenital heart defect. Each CDR3 is given with its conserved first and last residue. Each record gives: V gene, J gene, clone size, D gene, CDR3 DNA, CDR3 protein. The D gene is left open where the match is weak. Clone size is given for some rows only: seen once, a few or many times, or a class if the clone is expanded.

v_gene: TRBV7-6; j_gene: TRBJ2-5; abundance: NA; d_gene: NA; CDR3nt: TGTGCCAGCACCCTCGGGCTAGCGCGCCCCTTGCGGGAGACCCAGTACTTC; CDR3aa: CASTLGLARPLRETQYF
v_gene: TRBV27; j_gene: TRBJ1-3; abundance: NA; d_gene: NA; CDR3nt: TGTGCCAGTCAAGCAGCCCCCCTGGGGACATTGAACTCTGGAAACACCATATATTTT; CDR3aa: CASQAAPLGTLNSGNTIYF
v_gene: TRBV11-2; j_gene: TRBJ2-7; abundance: few; d_gene: TRBD1; CDR3nt: TGTGCCAGCAGCTCCGGACAGGGAACGTTGTACGAGCAGTACTTC; CDR3aa: CASSSGQGTLYEQYF
v_gene: TRBV15; j_gene: TRBJ2-6; abundance: NA; d_gene: NA; CDR3nt: TGTGCCACCAGCCTACGACCGGTCGGACAGTTCTCTGGGGCCAACGTCCTGACTTTC; CDR3aa: CATSLRPVGQFSGANVLTF
v_gene: TRBV5-1; j_gene: TRBJ2-7; abundance: NA; d_gene: NA; CDR3nt: TGCGCCAGCAGGGGGGGAGCGGCTTCCTACGAGCAGTACTTC; CDR3aa: CASRGGAASYEQYF
v_gene: TRBV29-1; j_gene: TRBJ2-1; abundance: NA; d_gene: NA; CDR3nt: TGCAGCGCAAGACAGGTAGAGTCCTACAATGAGCAGTTCTTC; CDR3aa: CSARQVESYNEQFF
v_gene: TRBV14; j_gene: TRBJ1-1; abundance: once; d_gene: NA; CDR3nt: TGTGCCAGCAGCCAAGATGAGGAGGGGAGGACTGAAGCTTTCTTT; CDR3aa: CASSQDEEGRTEAFF
v_gene: TRBV5-6; j_gene: TRBJ2-1; abundance: NA; d_gene: TRBD2; CDR3nt: TGTGCCAGCAGCTTGGAAGTCCGCGTTACTAGCGGGAATGAGCAGTTCTTC; CDR3aa: CASSLEVRVTSGNEQFF
v_gene: TRBV15; j_gene: TRBJ2-3; abundance: NA; d_gene: NA; CDR3nt: TGTGCCACCAGCAGAGATCCCCCGTCAGAAGACACAGATACGCAGTATTTT; CDR3aa: CATSRDPPSEDTDTQYF
v_gene: TRBV5-6; j_gene: TRBJ2-3; abundance: NA; d_gene: TRBD2; CDR3nt: TGTGCCAGCAGCAGAAAGAGGGAGGGAGGAACAGATACGCAGTATTTT; CDR3aa: CASSRKREGGTDTQYF
v_gene: TRBV25-1; j_gene: TRBJ2-4; abundance: NA; d_gene: NA; CDR3nt: TGTGCCAGCAGTGACCCCCCGGGGCTAGCGGCCAAAAACATTCAGTACTTC; CDR3aa: CASSDPPGLAAKNIQYF
v_gene: TRBV18; j_gene: TRBJ1-3; abundance: NA; d_gene: TRBD1; CDR3nt: TGTGCCAGCTCACCGTTCTCGACAGGGTCTGGAAACACCATATATTTT; CDR3aa: CASSPFSTGSGNTIYF
v_gene: TRBV29-1; j_gene: TRBJ1-3; abundance: NA; d_gene: NA; CDR3nt: TGCAGCGTTGTGGTAGGGGCAGCTGGAAACACCATATATTTT; CDR3aa: CSVVVGAAGNTIYF
v_gene: TRBV4-1; j_gene: TRBJ1-1; abundance: NA; d_gene: NA; CDR3nt: TGCGCCAGCAGCCAAGGCGGGGGGCTGGGGACTGAAGCTTTCTTT; CDR3aa: CASSQGGGLGTEAFF
v_gene: TRBV5-8; j_gene: TRBJ1-1; abundance: NA; d_gene: NA; CDR3nt: TGTGCCAGCAGCCCAATGACTCCTAACACTGAAGCTTTCTTT; CDR3aa: CASSPMTPNTEAFF
v_gene: TRBV5-1; j_gene: TRBJ2-7; abundance: once; d_gene: TRBD1; CDR3nt: TGCGCCAGCAGCATACCGACCGGGACAGGACGCGAGCAGTACTTC; CDR3aa: CASSIPTGTGREQYF
v_gene: TRBV11-2; j_gene: TRBJ2-5; abundance: NA; d_gene: NA; CDR3nt: TGTGCCAGCAGCTTAGGGGAGACGATGCAAGAGACCCAGTACTTC; CDR3aa: CASSLGETMQETQYF
v_gene: TRBV27; j_gene: TRBJ1-1; abundance: NA; d_gene: TRBD1; CDR3nt: TGTGCCAGCAGTATAGGACAGGGCCGCACTGAAGCTTTCTTT; CDR3aa: CASSIGQGRTEAFF
v_gene: TRBV28; j_gene: TRBJ2-5; abundance: NA; d_gene: TRBD2; CDR3nt: TGTGCCAGCAGGGTGAGCGGGGAACAAGAGACCCAGTACTTC; CDR3aa: CASRVSGEQETQYF
v_gene: TRBV4-3; j_gene: TRBJ2-1; abundance: NA; d_gene: NA; CDR3nt: TGCGCCAGCAGCCCCCCAGTTGTATCGAACTCCTACAATGAGCAGTTCTTC; CDR3aa: CASSPPVVSNSYNEQFF
v_gene: TRBV7-9; j_gene: TRBJ2-2; abundance: NA; d_gene: NA; CDR3nt: TGTGCCAGCAGTCGGAGCTCATCCAACACCGGGGAGCTGTTTTTT; CDR3aa: CASSRSSSNTGELFF
v_gene: TRBV6-1; j_gene: TRBJ2-7; abundance: NA; d_gene: TRBD1; CDR3nt: TGTGCCAGCAGTGAAAGTGGGAGCCGAGACAGGGCTTACGAGCAGTACTTC; CDR3aa: CASSESGSRDRAYEQYF
v_gene: TRBV28; j_gene: TRBJ2-5; abundance: NA; d_gene: TRBD1; CDR3nt: TGTGCCAGCAGTTTATTCGGGACAGGGGGCCAGGAGACCCAGTACTTC; CDR3aa: CASSLFGTGGQETQYF
v_gene: TRBV28; j_gene: TRBJ2-7; abundance: NA; d_gene: TRBD1; CDR3nt: TGTGCCAGCAGTGGACGGGACAGGTACTACGAGCAGTACTTC; CDR3aa: CASSGRDRYYEQYF
v_gene: TRBV19; j_gene: TRBJ2-1; abundance: NA; d_gene: TRBD2; CDR3nt: TGTGCCAGTAAGAGACTAGCGGCCTACAATGAGCAGTTCTTC; CDR3aa: CASKRLAAYNEQFF
v_gene: TRBV4-3; j_gene: TRBJ2-7; abundance: NA; d_gene: NA; CDR3nt: TGCGCCAGCAGCCCCGATAATAACAGGGACTCCTACGAGCAGTACTTC; CDR3aa: CASSPDNNRDSYEQYF
v_gene: TRBV30; j_gene: TRBJ2-7; abundance: NA; d_gene: TRBD1; CDR3nt: TGTGCCTGTCACGCCGGGACAGGGGGCAACGAGCAGTACTTC; CDR3aa: CACHAGTGGNEQYF
v_gene: TRBV25-1; j_gene: TRBJ2-7; abundance: NA; d_gene: TRBD1; CDR3nt: TGTGCCAGCAGTGAGGCGAGGGGGCCCTATTCCTACGAGCAGTACTTC; CDR3aa: CASSEARGPYSYEQYF
v_gene: TRBV10-3; j_gene: TRBJ2-5; abundance: NA; d_gene: TRBD2; CDR3nt: TGTGCCATCAGTGCCGACCTACTAGCGGGAGGTGGAGAGACCCAGTACTTC; CDR3aa: CAISADLLAGGGETQYF
v_gene: TRBV9; j_gene: TRBJ2-1; abundance: NA; d_gene: NA; CDR3nt: TGTGCCAGCAGCGTAGGCCCCAGCGCCGCCTACAATGAGCAGTTCTTC; CDR3aa: CASSVGPSAAYNEQFF
v_gene: TRBV5-1; j_gene: TRBJ2-7; abundance: NA; d_gene: TRBD2; CDR3nt: TGCGCCAGCAGCTGGCCCGGGACTAGCTACGAGCAGTACTTC; CDR3aa: CASSWPGTSYEQYF
v_gene: TRBV2; j_gene: TRBJ2-5; abundance: NA; d_gene: TRBD1; CDR3nt: TGTGCCAGCACTGGTCAGGGGGCGCCCCAAGAGACCCAGTACTTC; CDR3aa: CASTGQGAPQETQYF
v_gene: TRBV28; j_gene: TRBJ2-1; abundance: NA; d_gene: NA; CDR3nt: TGTGCCAGCAGCGAGTCGCAGGGCGGAGTGGATGAGCAGTTCTTC; CDR3aa: CASSESQGGVDEQFF
v_gene: TRBV5-1; j_gene: TRBJ1-3; abundance: NA; d_gene: NA; CDR3nt: TGCGCCAGCAGCTACCAGACAGGCGGAGGAAACACCATATATTTT; CDR3aa: CASSYQTGGGNTIYF
v_gene: TRBV13; j_gene: TRBJ2-7; abundance: NA; d_gene: NA; CDR3nt: TGTGCCAGCAGCTTAGGCCCCAGGGAGGCCTACGAGCAGTACTTC; CDR3aa: CASSLGPREAYEQYF
v_gene: TRBV5-6; j_gene: TRBJ2-1; abundance: NA; d_gene: NA; CDR3nt: TGTGCCAGCAGCACAGGGACCCAACGGTATTGGAATGAGCAGTTCTTC; CDR3aa: CASSTGTQRYWNEQFF
v_gene: TRBV14; j_gene: TRBJ2-7; abundance: NA; d_gene: NA; CDR3nt: TGTGCCAGCAGCCAAGTATTGGCCCCCTACGAGCAGTACTTC; CDR3aa: CASSQVLAPYEQYF
v_gene: TRBV5-4; j_gene: TRBJ2-3; abundance: NA; d_gene: NA; CDR3nt: TGTGCCAGCAGCCCTACCCGACAGAGCACAGATACGCAGTATTTT; CDR3aa: CASSPTRQSTDTQYF
v_gene: TRBV11-3; j_gene: TRBJ2-1; abundance: NA; d_gene: TRBD2; CDR3nt: TGTGCCAGCACCCTTCTACCGGGAGGGCTTGACAATGAGCAGTTCTTC; CDR3aa: CASTLLPGGLDNEQFF
v_gene: TRBV30; j_gene: TRBJ2-7; abundance: once; d_gene: NA; CDR3nt: TGTGCCTGGAGCGAAAAATTCAGGAAAACAGGGGGGGACTACGAGCAGTACTTC; CDR3aa: CAWSEKFRKTGGDYEQYF
v_gene: TRBV27; j_gene: TRBJ2-7; abundance: NA; d_gene: TRBD1; CDR3nt: TGTGCCAGCAGTTGTAAGGGACAGGGTTCCTACGAGCAGTACTTC; CDR3aa: CASSCKGQGSYEQYF
v_gene: TRBV23-1; j_gene: TRBJ2-7; abundance: NA; d_gene: NA; CDR3nt: TGCGCCAGCAGTCATGGTCCTCGAGCCTACGAGCAGTACTTC; CDR3aa: CASSHGPRAYEQYF
v_gene: TRBV5-6; j_gene: TRBJ1-2; abundance: NA; d_gene: TRBD1; CDR3nt: TGTGCCAGCAGCTTGGACAGGGGAAATGGCTACACCTTC; CDR3aa: CASSLDRGNGYTF
v_gene: TRBV6-4; j_gene: TRBJ1-2; abundance: NA; d_gene: NA; CDR3nt: TGTGCCAGCAGTGACTCGGCAGGGGATGGCTACACCTTC; CDR3aa: CASSDSAGDGYTF
v_gene: TRBV4-2; j_gene: TRBJ2-1; abundance: few; d_gene: TRBD2; CDR3nt: TGTGCCAGCAGCCAGGCGACTAGCGGGGGGGACTCCTACAATGAGCAGTTCTTC; CDR3aa: CASSQATSGGDSYNEQFF
v_gene: TRBV2; j_gene: TRBJ1-5; abundance: NA; d_gene: NA; CDR3nt: TGTGCCAGCAGTGTTGGGGGGAAGAGGCAGCCCCAGCATTTT; CDR3aa: CASSVGGKRQPQHF
v_gene: TRBV28; j_gene: TRBJ1-1; abundance: NA; d_gene: NA; CDR3nt: TGTGCCAGCAGTTTCGGGAGGAACACTGAAGCTTTCTTT; CDR3aa: CASSFGRNTEAFF
v_gene: TRBV10-2; j_gene: TRBJ2-2; abundance: NA; d_gene: TRBD2; CDR3nt: TGCGCCACCCCGCTAGCGGGGTACACCGGGGAGCTGTTTTTT; CDR3aa: CATPLAGYTGELFF
v_gene: TRBV4-1; j_gene: TRBJ1-4; abundance: few; d_gene: TRBD1; CDR3nt: TGCGCCAGCAGTCAAGATAGAACAGGGGGCATTGAAAAACTGTTTTTT; CDR3aa: CASSQDRTGGIEKLFF
v_gene: TRBV7-8; j_gene: TRBJ2-1; abundance: few; d_gene: TRBD2; CDR3nt: TGTGCCAGCAGCCAAGAGCGGGAACCCCCCTACAATGAGCAGTTCTTC; CDR3aa: CASSQEREPPYNEQFF
v_gene: TRBV5-1; j_gene: TRBJ2-7; abundance: NA; d_gene: TRBD2; CDR3nt: TGCGCCAGCAGCTGGCGACTAGCGGGAGGGCCTGGGGAGCAGTACTTC; CDR3aa: CASSWRLAGGPGEQYF
v_gene: TRBV18; j_gene: TRBJ2-1; abundance: few; d_gene: TRBD2; CDR3nt: TGTGCCAGCTCACCAGGGCTAGCGGGATATCATGAGCAGTTCTTC; CDR3aa: CASSPGLAGYHEQFF